These 29 T cell receptor beta chains were sequenced from one sample in a study of blood T cell repertoires in COVID-19. Sequenced by immunoSEQ multiplex PCR; TCRdb stores in-frame clones only, minus some. In the table there are about 67,000 clones, 75% to 90% of which are singletons. Sequencing used peripheral blood. Receptors were obtained from a man between 45 and 60 years old with active COVID-19.

The V gene is TRBV7-2, the J gene TRBJ2-3, with D maybe TRBD1 (6 bases). CDR3 size: 14 residues. Deletions cut 5 bases from V and 3 bases from J, with 12 bases between. The germline gives CDR1 SGHTA, CDR2 FQGNSA. CDR3 coding DNA: TGTGCCAGCAGCCCAGGACAGTTAACAGATACGCAGTATTTT. The encoded protein is CASSPGQLTDTQYF.

V and J are TRBV5-1 and TRBJ1-2; 9 bases fit TRBD1. Germline assignment: CDR1 SGHRS and CDR2 YFSETQ. The CDR3 runs 16 residues. V lost 4 bases, J lost 1 base, and 8 bases stayed unmatched. This CDR3 is CASSADRGGGNYGYTF. The CDR3 coding sequence is TGCGCCAGCAGCGCGGACAGGGGAGGAGGTAACTATGGCTACACCTTC. The full variable domain, rest sourced from reference TRBV5-1 and TRBJ1-2, is KAGVTQTPRYLIKTRGQQVTLSCSPISGHRSVSWYQQTPGQGLQFLFEYFSETQRNKGNFPGRFSGRQFSNSRSEMNVSTLELGDSALYLCASSADRGGGNYGYTFGSGTRLTVV.

The V and J genes are TRBV9 and TRBJ1-2; TRBD1 aligns across 9 bases. The germline CDR1 and CDR2 sequences are SGDLS and YYNGEE. The CDR3 has 13 residues. The V gene end was trimmed by 6 bases and the J gene end by 7 bases; junction bases not matched to a gene: 7. The CDR3 region is CASTRQGEAGYTF. CDR3 DNA: TGTGCCAGCACCAGACAGGGGGAGGCTGGCTACACCTTC.

This chain connects TRBV7-2 to TRBJ2-3; TRBD2 matches at 9 bases. The CDR3 length is 18 residues. With V trimmed by 1 base and J by 4 bases, 12 bases remained unmatched. Germline V lookup: CDR1 SGHTA, CDR2 FQGNSA. Written as DNA, the CDR3 is TGTGCCAGCAGCTTAGGGCATCAGCGGGGGGCTTTCGCAGATACGCAGTATTTT. It specifies CASSLGHQRGAFADTQYF.

The V gene is TRBV19, the J gene TRBJ2-1; 12 bases map to TRBD2. The CDR3 extends over 16 amino acids. V dropped 5 bases and J dropped 2; count of bases not matched to a gene: 4. Germline CDR1 is LNHDA and CDR2 is SQIVND (reference sequence). CDR3 protein: CASSARTSGAYNEQFF. CDR3 sequence (DNA): TGTGCCAGTAGTGCCCGGACTAGCGGGGCCTACAATGAGCAGTTCTTC.

This clone showed up just a few times. The chain uses TRBV7-3 and TRBJ2-5, with 14 nucleotides matching TRBD2. The V gene end was trimmed by 5 bases and the J gene end by 5 bases; junction bases not matched to a gene: 7. The V gene's germline CDR1 is SGHTA and CDR2 FQGTGA. There are 16 residues in the CDR3. The CDR3 DNA follows: TGTGCCAGCAGCGATCTGACTAGCGGGGGGGCGGAGACCCAGTACTTC. Translating gives CASSDLTSGGAETQYF.

The chain couples TRBV7-2 to TRBJ2-5; 8 nucleotides align to TRBD2. This CDR3 region has 18 residues. Germline CDR1 and CDR2: SGHTA and FQGNSA. The ends lost 3 bases at V and 1 base at J; junction bases unmatched: 13. The CDR3 DNA reads TGTGCCAGCAGCTTCGGGGGGGGTCGCGGGGGGCTCCAAGAGACCCAGTACTTC. This sequence encodes CASSFGGGRGGLQETQYF.

V usage is TRBV19 and J usage is TRBJ1-5, with a weak D call TRBD1 (5 bases). Between the trimmed V and J ends, which lost 10 bases and 7 bases, there was a span of 17 bases. Germline CDR1 reads LNHDA; CDR2 reads SQIVND (reference sequence). This CDR3 has 13 residues. CDR3 coding DNA: TGTGCCACCTCAGCAGACAGTTTACAGCCCCAGCATTTT. The encoded protein is CATSADSLQPQHF.

There are a few counts of this clone. The rearrangement uses TRBV3-1 (or the pseudogene TRBV3-2) and TRBJ2-1; D unresolved. This CDR3 contains 13 residues. Germline assignment: CDR1 LGHDT and CDR2 YNNKEL (reference sequence). Trimming removed 1 base at V and 8 bases at J, with 9 bases between. CDR3: CASSQGLGDEQFF. DNA of the CDR3: TGTGCCAGCAGCCAAGGTCTGGGCGATGAGCAGTTCTTC.

This sequence joins TRBV27 and TRBJ1-3, with 7 bases identical to TRBD1. With V trimmed by 3 bases and J by 0 bases, 8 bases remained unmatched. The germline gives CDR1 MNHEY, CDR2 SMNVEV (reference sequence). This CDR3 has 17 residues. The CDR3 loop is CASSFVAGGFSGNTIYF. In nucleotides, the CDR3 is TGTGCCAGCAGTTTTGTTGCAGGGGGGTTCTCTGGAAACACCATATATTTT.

The V gene is TRBV19, the J gene TRBJ1-6, with D possibly matching TRBD1 (6 bases). V lost 5 bases, J lost 6 bases, and 17 bases lay in between. The CDR3 loop spans 16 amino acids. Germline V gives CDR1 LNHDA, CDR2 SQIVND (reference sequence). The CDR3 here is CASSVGHPAGNSPLHF. The DNA for the CDR3 is TGTGCCAGTAGTGTGGGACACCCGGCGGGTAATTCACCCCTCCACTTT.

The chain joins TRBV27 to TRBJ1-1; maybe TRBD1 (6 bases). V was shortened by 6 bases and J by 3 bases, with 8 bases between the two germline ends. The V gene's germline CDR1 is MNHEY and CDR2 SMNVEV (reference sequence). The CDR3 length is 12 residues. CDR3 protein: CASRQGYTEAFF. The CDR3 region has the DNA TGTGCCAGCAGACAGGGATACACTGAAGCTTTCTTT.

The genes are TRBV7-4 and TRBJ1-4; D is unclear. V was trimmed by 2 bases and J by 5 bases, leaving 18 bases between them. CDR1 is SGHVT, CDR2 SQSDAQ, per germline. This CDR3 region has 17 residues. The CDR3 DNA reads as TGTGCCAGCAGCTTACCCTCAACAGTAAAGATAAATGAAAAACTGTTTTTT. Protein product: CASSLPSTVKINEKLFF.

The chain joins TRBV24-1 to TRBJ2-3; no clear D gene. V lost 4 bases and J lost 4, with 8 bases in between. In germline, CDR1 is KGHDR, CDR2 SFDVKD. The CDR3 spans 13 residues. The CDR3 DNA sequence: TGTGCCACCAGTGAAGGAGCGCCAGATACGCAGTATTTT. Its translation: CATSEGAPDTQYF.

CDR3 bases: TGTGCCAGCAGCTCCTATTTGGGGGGGGCCGAGTATGGCTACACCTTC. Amino acid sequence: CASSSYLGGAEYGYTF. The chain links TRBV7-2 to TRBJ1-2, with D possibly TRBD1 on 6 matching bases. CDR1 SGHTA and CDR2 FQGNSA come from the germline V gene. The CDR3 totals 16 residues. V was clipped by 4 bases and J by 5 bases, with 20 bases between them.

V and J are TRBV9 and TRBJ2-5, with 10 bases lining up with TRBD1. After removal of 4 bases from V and 2 bases from J, the junction contained 2 bases not matched to a gene. CDR3 length: 14 residues. Germline CDR1 reads SGDLS; CDR2 reads YYNGEE. Written as DNA, the CDR3 is TGTGCCAGCAGCAGGGACAGGGGTCAAGAGACCCAGTACTTC. Residues: CASSRDRGQETQYF. Combining the CDR3 with reference TRBV9 and TRBJ2-5 gives the whole variable domain DSGVTQTPKHLITATGQRVTLRCSPRSGDLSVYWYQQSLDQGLQFLIQYYNGEERAKGNILERFSAQQFPDLHSELNLSSLELGDSALYFCASSRDRGQETQYFGPGTRLLVL.

The chain recombines TRBV18 with TRBJ2-7, with a possible D match to TRBD1 (5 bases). Trimming removed 0 bases at V and 6 bases at J, with 9 bases between. Looked up from germline, CDR1 is KGHSH and CDR2 is LQKENI. The CDR3 spans 13 residues. The CDR3 bases are TGTGCCAGCTCACCACCGGGGCCACCCGAGCAGTACTTC. The encoded protein is CASSPPGPPEQYF.

The chain uses TRBV5-1 and TRBJ1-5; a possible D gene is TRBD1 (5 bases). The CDR3 consists of 14 residues. CDR1 and CDR2 from the germline V gene are SGHRS and YFSETQ. V gave up 2 bases and J gave up 5 bases, with 11 bases separating them. Here the CDR3 DNA reads TGCGCCAGCAGCTTTGTCGGGGGGGATCAGCCCCAGCATTTT. It is translated as CASSFVGGDQPQHF.

The V and J genes are TRBV20-1 and TRBJ2-1; the match to TRBD2 covers 9 bases. The CDR3 is 15 amino acids. Per the germline V gene, CDR1 is DFQATT and CDR2 is SNEGSKA (reference sequence). Trimming removed 3 bases from V and 4 bases from J; junction bases left unmatched: 7. CDR3 loop: CSASSQAGGYNEQFF. The CDR3 bases are TGCAGTGCTAGTAGTCAAGCGGGGGGTTACAATGAGCAGTTCTTC.

The rearrangement joins TRBV7-9 to TRBJ2-5; D not certain. The CDR3 extends over 13 amino acids. The germline V gene has CDR1 SEHNR and CDR2 FQNEAQ (reference sequence). V lost 6 bases, J lost 0 bases, and 8 bases lay in between. CDR3 region: CASSSDNQETQYF. CDR3 sequence (DNA): TGTGCCAGCAGTTCAGACAACCAAGAGACCCAGTACTTC.

The chain uses TRBV7-3 and TRBJ2-7; possible D gene TRBD1, 6 bases. There are 17 residues in the CDR3. Trimming removed 1 base from V and 3 bases from J, with 19 bases in between. Per the germline V gene, CDR1 is SGHTA and CDR2 is FQGTGA. CDR3 region: CASSLKTLIRGGYEQYF. The CDR3 DNA reads as TGTGCCAGCAGCTTAAAGACGTTGATCAGGGGCGGCTACGAGCAGTACTTC.

The V call is TRBV6-1, the J call TRBJ2-5; TRBD1 aligns across 8 bases. Germline-derived CDR1 and CDR2 are MNHNS and SASEGT. V was pared by 10 bases and J by 2 bases, with 9 bases of the junction left unmatched. This CDR3 spans 14 amino acids. The CDR3 sequence: CATEDGQGQETQYF. For the CDR3, the DNA is TGTGCCACCGAAGACGGACAGGGACAAGAGACCCAGTACTTC.

This clone is a singleton in its sample. V usage is TRBV19 and J usage is TRBJ1-1, with 8 bases matching TRBD1. The CDR3 is 14 amino acids. V lost 6 bases to trimming and J lost 6 bases; unmatched junction nucleotides: 9. Germline V gene data show CDR1 as LNHDA and CDR2 as SQIVND (reference sequence). The CDR3 sequence is CASSLDRGRAEAFF. The CDR3 nucleotides read TGTGCCAGTAGCCTAGACAGGGGAAGGGCTGAAGCTTTCTTT.

This chain connects TRBV11-2 to TRBJ2-7; 7 bases map to TRBD1. CDR3 length equals 17 residues. The ends lost 2 bases at V and 6 bases at J; junction bases unmatched: 16. The germline V gene encodes CDR1 SGHAT and CDR2 FQNNGV. CDR3 region: CASSLRGTATLPFEQYF. The CDR3 nucleotides are TGTGCCAGCAGCTTAAGGGGGACAGCAACCCTTCCTTTCGAGCAGTACTTC.

The V gene is TRBV6-1, the J gene TRBJ1-2; possible D gene TRBD1, 5 bases. Germline CDR1 is MNHNS and CDR2 is SASEGT. V was shortened by 3 bases and J by 13 bases, with 24 bases between the two germline ends. This CDR3 is built from 15 residues. CDR3 protein: CASSESRGTSYGGTF. The CDR3 DNA sequence: TGTGCCAGCAGTGAGAGCCGCGGGACTAGCTATGGCGGCACCTTC.

The chain carries TRBV19 and TRBJ1-4; D is unresolved. The CDR3 spans 15 residues. Germline CDR1 reads LNHDA; CDR2 reads SQIVND (reference sequence). Trimming removed 3 bases at V and 4 bases at J, with 12 bases between. CDR3 loop: CASSMLSVGNEKLFF. The CDR3, as DNA: TGTGCCAGTAGTATGTTGTCGGTTGGTAATGAAAAACTGTTTTTT. The full variable domain, completed using reference TRBV19 and TRBJ1-4, is DGGITQSPKYLFRKEGQNVTLSCEQNLNHDAMYWYRQDPGQGLRLIYYSQIVNDFQKGDIAEGYSVSREKKESFPLTVTSAQKNPTAFYLCASSMLSVGNEKLFFGSGTQLSVL.

This chain connects TRBV7-9 to TRBJ2-3, with 11 bases fitting TRBD2. The CDR3 runs to 16 residues. V was pared by 5 bases and J by 3 bases, with 7 bases of the junction left unmatched. The germline V gene has CDR1 SEHNR and CDR2 FQNEAQ (reference sequence). The CDR3 DNA reads TGTGCCAGCAGCCATATACTAGCGGGAGCTACAGATACGCAGTATTTT. Translated, it gives CASSHILAGATDTQYF.

This clone was counted between two and nine times. This rearrangement joins TRBV4-1 to TRBJ2-7; 10 bases are a match to TRBD2. J was trimmed by 3 bases and V by 0 bases; bases with no gene match: 2. The CDR3 runs 15 residues. The germline gives CDR1 MGHRA, CDR2 YSYEKL. CDR3: CASSQEWTSGYEQYF. The CDR3, as DNA: TGCGCCAGCAGCCAAGAGTGGACTAGCGGCTACGAGCAGTACTTC.

The CDR3 DNA is TGTGCCAGCAGCTTGGCGAGCGGGAAGGAGTTCTTC. Protein product: CASSLASGKEFF. This chain joins TRBV5-6 and TRBJ2-1; TRBD2 aligns across 7 bases. The CDR3 spans 12 residues. V dropped 0 bases and J dropped 14; count of bases not matched to a gene: 5. Germline V CDR1 and CDR2: SGHDT, YYEEEE.